Listed below are T cell receptor beta chains from one sample, sequenced in a study of CD8+ T cells in alopecia areata. Repertoires were generated with immunoSEQ multiplex PCR, while TCRdb's copy carries only in-frame clones and drops some. The data contain some 19,000 clones, around 66% of them seen just once; the ten biggest clones take up over 6%. The input for sequencing was skin, taken at week 0. Receptors originate from a human donor with alopecia areata. Both conserved end residues are part of each CDR3. D genes are given only for firm matches. Not all rows give a size; the values are once, few, many and, for expanded clones, a class.

d_gene	abundance	j_gene	v_gene	CDR3nt	CDR3aa
TRBD1	NA	TRBJ2-6	TRBV7-2	TGTGCCAGCAGCCGTGGACAGGGGGAGTCTGGGGCCAACGTCCTGACTTTC	CASSRGQGESGANVLTF
TRBD1	NA	TRBJ1-6	TRBV5-1	TGCGCCAGCAGCCACAGGGGGGGTAATTCACCCCTCCACTTT	CASSHRGGNSPLHF
NA	NA	TRBJ1-6	TRBV28	TGTGCCAGCAGTAAAGGAGGGTTGTATGCACCCCTCCACTTT	CASSKGGLYAPLHF
NA	few	TRBJ1-1	TRBV4-2	TGTGCCAGCAGCCTCACCGACAGGAACACTGAAGCTTTCTTT	CASSLTDRNTEAFF
NA	NA	TRBJ1-5	TRBV4-3	TGCGCCAGCAGCCAAGATCTTTTACTCTCCTGGAGCAATCAGCCCCAGCATTTT	CASSQDLLLSWSNQPQHF
NA	NA	TRBJ2-3	TRBV11-2	TGTGCCAGCAGCTTAGGGGTGGCACTAGGAACCACAGATACGCAGTATTTT	CASSLGVALGTTDTQYF
NA	NA	TRBJ2-5	TRBV6-6	TGTGCCAGCAGCGACGGGTCTAGGGAGACCCAGTACTTC	CASSDGSRETQYF
NA	NA	TRBJ2-1	TRBV10-3	TGTGCCACACAAGACGGCACCAATATCTTCAATGAGCAGTTCTTC	CATQDGTNIFNEQFF
NA	NA	TRBJ1-1	TRBV6-1	TGTGCCAGCAGTGGACTAGGGGGTAACACTGAAGCTTTCTTT	CASSGLGGNTEAFF
NA	NA	TRBJ1-1	TRBV7-2	TGTGCCAGCAGCTTAGGAGTGGGGACCACTGAAGCTTTCTTT	CASSLGVGTTEAFF
NA	few	TRBJ2-3	TRBV5-4	TGTGCCAGCAGCTTGCCCTTCCGATCAGATACGCAGTATTTT	CASSLPFRSDTQYF
NA	NA	TRBJ2-2	TRBV6-5	TGTGCCAGCAGTGGAGGTTACGCGAACACCGGGGAGCTGTTTTTT	CASSGGYANTGELFF
NA	NA	TRBJ1-4	TRBV6-6	TGTGCCAGCAGTATGGGCGTCGGGTATGATGAAAAACTGTTTTTT	CASSMGVGYDEKLFF
NA	few	TRBJ1-2	TRBV11-2	TGTGCCAGCAGCGATCGTACAGGGTATAGTGGCTACACCTTC	CASSDRTGYSGYTF
NA	NA	TRBJ2-5	TRBV7-2	TGTGCCAGCAGCCGCTCGGCAGAACGGGAGACCCAGTACTTC	CASSRSAERETQYF
TRBD1	NA	TRBJ1-2	TRBV7-9	TGTGCCAGCAGCTCCCGTAGGGGGACAGGGGCGGACTATGGCTACACCTTC	CASSSRRGTGADYGYTF
TRBD2	NA	TRBJ2-1	TRBV15	TGTGCCACCAGCAGCACGGGACTAGCGGGGGCCTCATCCTCCTACAATGAGCAGTTCTTC	CATSSTGLAGASSSYNEQFF
NA	once	TRBJ2-5	TRBV6-6	TGTGCCAGCAGCCACCCCCAGAAGAGAGGGGGGACCCAGTACTTC	CASSHPQKRGGTQYF
NA	NA	TRBJ2-5	TRBV2	TGTGCCGGGATGACAGCTAACCAAGAGACCCAGTACTTC	CAGMTANQETQYF
NA	NA	TRBJ2-7	TRBV5-1	TGCGCCAGCAGCTTAGGGGCGGGTCAGGGATCCTACGAGCAGTACTTC	CASSLGAGQGSYEQYF
TRBD1	NA	TRBJ2-7	TRBV4-2	TGTGCCAGCAGCCAAGTCCCAGGGGGCCCCTACGAGCAGTACTTC	CASSQVPGGPYEQYF
TRBD1	NA	TRBJ1-1	TRBV6-5	TGTGCCAGCAGTTACCCGGGACAGGGATACACTGAAGCTTTCTTT	CASSYPGQGYTEAFF
NA	NA	TRBJ2-1	TRBV7-2	TGTGCCAGCAGCCGCTCTAGGGGGGCCTACTCCTACAATGAGCAGTTCTTC	CASSRSRGAYSYNEQFF
NA	few	TRBJ1-2	TRBV7-2	TGTGCCAGCAGCTTTGAACGGGTTGGCTACACCTTC	CASSFERVGYTF
NA	few	TRBJ2-1	TRBV7-8	TGTGCCAGCAGCTTAGCGGGGGGCCTTGACAATGAGCAGTTCTTC	CASSLAGGLDNEQFF
NA	medium-sized	TRBJ2-7	TRBV4-1	TGCGCCAGCAGCCCTGGGACAACCTACGAGCAGTACTTC	CASSPGTTYEQYF
TRBD2	NA	TRBJ2-1	TRBV29-1	TGCAGCGTTATTGGGACTAGCGGGGGCCCTAGCTCCTACAATGAGCAGTTCTTC	CSVIGTSGGPSSYNEQFF
TRBD2	NA	TRBJ2-5	TRBV9	TGTGCCAGCAGCGGTACAAGCGGGGTTGGGGGAGAGACCCAGTACTTC	CASSGTSGVGGETQYF
NA	few	TRBJ2-5	TRBV7-2	TGTGCCAGCAGCTTAGGCAGCCCAGAGACCCAGTACTTC	CASSLGSPETQYF
NA	NA	TRBJ2-1	TRBV27	TGTGCCAGCAGTTTAGGGAGTTTTAGCTCCTACAATGAGCAGTTCTTC	CASSLGSFSSYNEQFF
TRBD2	NA	TRBJ2-7	TRBV19	TGTGCCAGTAGTATGACCGGACTAGCGGTTTTAAGCGAGCAGTACTTC	CASSMTGLAVLSEQYF
TRBD2	NA	TRBJ2-2	TRBV5-8	TGTGCCAGCAGTTACCGCCCCGGGGGGGGGACGAACACCGGGGAGCTGTTTTTT	CASSYRPGGGTNTGELFF
TRBD1	few	TRBJ2-3	TRBV5-6	TGTGCCAGCAGCCCTAGGGGGCAAGATACGCAGTATTTT	CASSPRGQDTQYF
NA	NA	TRBJ2-7	TRBV7-2	TGTGCCAGCAGCTTAGTATATCGGGATTACGAGCAGTACTTC	CASSLVYRDYEQYF
NA	NA	TRBJ2-7	TRBV2	TGTGCCAGCAACCCGGGTAGCGGAATGCTCTACGAGCAGTACTTC	CASNPGSGMLYEQYF
NA	NA	TRBJ2-7	TRBV9	TGTGCCAGCAGCCCACAGGGGGGGTCCTACGAGCAGTACTTC	CASSPQGGSYEQYF
NA	few	TRBJ2-3	TRBV4-3	TGCGCCAGCAGCCAAGAAATGGACTACCGCGGAGATACGCAGTATTTT	CASSQEMDYRGDTQYF
TRBD1	few	TRBJ1-5	TRBV10-3	TGTGCCAGGGAGTTCTCGGGGGCCCGACAGGGTTGGGGCCAGCCCCAGCATTTT	CAREFSGARQGWGQPQHF
TRBD1	NA	TRBJ2-5	TRBV7-9	TGTGCCAGCAGCCAAATGACAGGGGCCCAAGAGACCCAGTACTTC	CASSQMTGAQETQYF
TRBD1	NA	TRBJ2-6	TRBV11-2	TGTGCCAGCAGCTTAACAGGGGGCTCTGGGGCCAACGTCCTGACTTTC	CASSLTGGSGANVLTF
NA	NA	TRBJ1-5	TRBV6-5	TGTGCCAGCAGTCAGTTTTATAGCAATCAGCCCCAGCATTTT	CASSQFYSNQPQHF
TRBD1	NA	TRBJ1-1	TRBV7-9	TGTGCCAGCAGCCGCTCAGACAGGGATGAAGCTTTCTTT	CASSRSDRDEAFF
NA	medium-sized	TRBJ1-2	TRBV7-2	TGTGCCAGCAGCCCCCGGATCGAACTCGATGGCTACACCTTC	CASSPRIELDGYTF
TRBD1	NA	TRBJ2-1	TRBV7-2	TGTGCCAGCAGCTTAGTCGGGACAGGGCAGGTCTTC	CASSLVGTGQVF
NA	few	TRBJ1-1	TRBV7-8	TGTGCCAGCAGTTACGACTTGAACACTGAAGCTTTCTTT	CASSYDLNTEAFF
TRBD2	NA	TRBJ2-4	TRBV19	TGTGCCAGTTCCCCCCTATCTAGCGGGAGGAAAAACATTCAGTACTTC	CASSPLSSGRKNIQYF
NA	few	TRBJ2-7	TRBV7-2	TGTGCCAGCAGCTTTTTGAGGACCGAGCAGTACTTC	CASSFLRTEQYF
TRBD1	NA	TRBJ2-5	TRBV10-1	TGCGCCAGCAGAGCGACAGGGGAAGGAACCCAGTACTTC	CASRATGEGTQYF
NA	NA	TRBJ1-2	TRBV27	TGTGCCAGCAGTTTTAGGAGGGCCCACTATGGCTACACCTTC	CASSFRRAHYGYTF
NA	few	TRBJ2-7	TRBV7-9	TGTGCCAGCGAGGGGATCGGCAGCGAGCAGTACTTC	CASEGIGSEQYF
TRBD1	once	TRBJ2-2	TRBV2	TGTGCCAGCAGTTGGACAGGGGATACCGGGGAGCTGTTTTTT	CASSWTGDTGELFF
NA	NA	TRBJ1-2	TRBV4-1	TGCGCCAGCAGCCAAGAGGGCTATGGCTACACCTTC	CASSQEGYGYTF
TRBD1	once	TRBJ1-6	TRBV2	TGTGCCAGCAGTGGGGCCGGGACAGGGATATCACCCCTCCACTTT	CASSGAGTGISPLHF
NA	NA	TRBJ1-1	TRBV19	TGTGCCAGTAGTATGACAGGTCCGCTCGGGGTAGGGATGAACACTGAAGCTTTCTTT	CASSMTGPLGVGMNTEAFF
NA	few	TRBJ1-1	TRBV30	TGTGCCTGGAGTGTAGCTTTGAACACTGAAGCTTTCTTT	CAWSVALNTEAFF
TRBD1	NA	TRBJ2-7	TRBV7-9	TGTGCCAGCAGCCGTCTAGGGACAGTCTACGAGCAGTACTTC	CASSRLGTVYEQYF
NA	NA	TRBJ1-2	TRBV5-6	TGTGCCAGCAGCTTGGTTTACAGGAAGGGATATGGCTACACCTTC	CASSLVYRKGYGYTF